This TCR beta chain was obtained from a study of blood T cell repertoires in COVID-19. About the study: COVID-19 samples, acute and convalescent, were from the United States, Italy and Spain. Sample material is recorded as cDNA or gDNA derived from T cells, B-cell-depleted T cells, or PBMCs.

Per the authors' pipeline: Scientists estimated how many nucleated cells there were by amplifying reference gene primers. Generated by immunoSEQ multiplex PCR, the TCRdb table keeps only in-frame clones and is missing some. V and J calls and clone size are given by that table; D and trimming were obtained from the DNA. The table lists around 94,000 clones, about 90% of them singletons. Germline V gene lookup returns CDR1 SEHNR and CDR2 FQNEAQ (reference sequence). The V gene end was trimmed by 5 bases and the J gene end by 8 bases; junction bases not matched to a gene: 5. The CDR3 totals 14 residues.

The TCR comes from a man between 18 and 29 years old with acute or convalescent COVID-19. Sequenced input: peripheral blood. The gene calls are TRBV7-9 and TRBJ1-4; 10 bases are shared with TRBD1. Here the CDR3 DNA reads TGTGCCAGCAGCCGGGACAGGGGTCAGGAAAAACTGTTTTTT. This sequence encodes CASSRDRGQEKLFF.